Listed below are T cell receptor beta chains from one sample, sequenced in a study of cytomegalovirus exposure and HLA in healthy donors. Sequencing used immunoSEQ multiplex PCR; TCRdb keeps in-frame clones, though not all of them. This table holds over 100,000 clones, roughly 89% found once. The sample taken for sequencing was PBMCs. The receptors here all came from a woman aged 25 to 39 in good health and CMV-seronegative. CDR3s include the opening cysteine and the closing phenylalanine or tryptophan. A D gene is named only where the DNA matches it firmly. Rows give clone size only sometimes, using once, few, many, or a class for an expanded clone.

v_gene,abundance,d_gene,j_gene,CDR3aa,CDR3nt
TRBV4-2,-,TRBD2,TRBJ2-5,CASSQDLAGGPQETQYF,TGTGCCAGCAGCCAAGATCTAGCGGGAGGGCCCCAAGAGACCCAGTACTTC
TRBV6-4,-,-,TRBJ2-7,CASSDSLDYEQYF,TGTGCCAGCAGTGACTCGTTAGACTACGAGCAGTACTTC
TRBV27,-,-,TRBJ1-2,CASSWSRADYGYTF,TGTGCCAGCAGTTGGTCCAGGGCGGACTATGGCTACACCTTC
TRBV28,-,TRBD1,TRBJ1-5,CASSPWVQGAEGGSNQPQHF,TGTGCCAGCAGCCCATGGGTACAGGGGGCGGAAGGTGGTAGCAATCAGCCCCAGCATTTT
TRBV6-1,-,TRBD1,TRBJ1-1,CASTLDRASEAFF,TGTGCCAGCACTCTAGACAGGGCCAGTGAAGCTTTCTTT
TRBV25-1,-,TRBD1,TRBJ2-1,CASSDETGRRRRGEQFF,TGTGCCAGCAGTGATGAGACAGGGCGCCGCCGGAGAGGTGAGCAGTTCTTC
TRBV7-7,-,-,TRBJ2-2,CASSFSTNTGELFF,TGTGCCAGCAGCTTTAGTACCAACACCGGGGAGCTGTTTTTT
TRBV28,-,TRBD1,TRBJ1-2,CASSLDGQGTYGYTF,TGTGCCAGCAGTTTAGACGGACAGGGGACCTATGGCTACACCTTC
TRBV7-9,-,TRBD2,TRBJ2-7,CASSLRPTSGSRSYEQYF,TGTGCCAGCAGCTTACGCCCGACTAGCGGGAGCCGCTCCTACGAGCAGTACTTC
TRBV27,-,TRBD2,TRBJ2-1,CASSLLAGGPANEQFF,TGTGCCAGCAGTTTACTAGCGGGAGGGCCAGCCAATGAGCAGTTCTTC
TRBV19,-,-,TRBJ1-3,CATARRPGNTIYF,TGTGCCACCGCAAGGAGACCTGGAAACACCATATATTTT
TRBV21-1,-,-,TRBJ2-7,CASSTPGLAGLREQYF,TGTGCCAGCAGCACTCCCGGACTAGCGGGACTTCGCGAGCAGTACTTC
TRBV2,few,-,TRBJ1-4,CASSDASTVLFF,TGTGCCAGCAGTGACGCAAGCACCGTACTGTTTTTT
TRBV19,-,-,TRBJ1-5,CASSIGGYSNQPQHF,TGTGCCAGTAGTATAGGCGGGTATAGCAATCAGCCCCAGCATTTT
TRBV7-9,-,-,TRBJ2-7,CASSPLSYEQYF,TGTGCCAGCAGCCCACTCTCCTACGAGCAGTACTTC
TRBV9,-,-,TRBJ2-2,CASSVVGMNTGELFF,TGTGCCAGCAGCGTGGTTGGCATGAACACCGGGGAGCTGTTTTTT
TRBV7-9,once,-,TRBJ1-3,CASSYPADSGNTIYF,TGTGCCAGCAGCTACCCAGCGGACTCTGGAAACACCATATATTTT
TRBV5-4,once,TRBD1,TRBJ2-4,CASSWQTGDQNIQYF,TGTGCCAGCAGCTGGCAGACAGGGGACCAAAACATTCAGTACTTC
TRBV19,once,-,TRBJ2-1,CASSIGGAGAYNEQFF,TGTGCCAGTAGTATAGGAGGAGCGGGCGCCTACAATGAGCAGTTCTTC
TRBV4-1,-,TRBD2,TRBJ2-7,CASSQITSLARSYEQYF,TGCGCCAGCAGCCAGATCACTTCACTAGCGAGATCCTACGAGCAGTACTTC
TRBV7-2,once,-,TRBJ2-7,CASSLRQVIYHEQYF,TGTGCCAGCAGCTTAAGGCAGGTTATCTACCACGAGCAGTACTTC
TRBV15,-,-,TRBJ2-1,CATSRGPETGEQFF,TGTGCCACCAGCAGAGGACCGGAGACAGGTGAGCAGTTCTTC
TRBV27,-,-,TRBJ2-1,CASSTGRQNNEQFF,TGTGCCAGCAGTACAGGGCGCCAGAACAATGAGCAGTTCTTC
TRBV7-9,-,-,TRBJ2-7,CASSSQGLAYEQYF,TGTGCCAGCAGCTCCCAGGGGCTTGCCTACGAGCAGTACTTC
TRBV15,-,TRBD2,TRBJ2-1,CATSSIGGSGLSYNEQFF,TGTGCCACCAGCAGTATCGGGGGGTCGGGTCTCTCCTACAATGAGCAGTTCTTC
TRBV4-2,few,TRBD2,TRBJ2-3,CASSHTSGAATDTQYF,TGTGCCAGCAGCCACACTAGCGGGGCCGCCACAGATACGCAGTATTTT
TRBV9,-,TRBD1,TRBJ2-5,CASSVEGQGGETQYF,TGTGCCAGCAGCGTAGAGGGACAGGGTGGGGAGACCCAGTACTTC
TRBV18,-,-,TRBJ2-2,CASSLGGTNTGELFF,TGTGCCAGCTCACTCGGCGGCACGAACACCGGGGAGCTGTTTTTT
TRBV7-9,-,TRBD1,TRBJ2-2,CASSPGTAPWGELFF,TGTGCCAGCAGCCCTGGGACAGCACCATGGGGGGAGCTGTTTTTT
TRBV28,-,-,TRBJ2-2,CASSFRSGELFF,TGTGCCAGCAGTTTCCGTTCCGGGGAGCTGTTTTTT
TRBV7-9,-,-,TRBJ1-3,CASNEPLGVYGNTIYF,TGTGCCAGCAACGAGCCCTTGGGAGTTTACGGAAACACCATATATTTT
TRBV30,-,TRBD1,TRBJ1-2,CAWSALTGGFGYTF,TGTGCCTGGAGTGCACTGACAGGGGGCTTTGGCTACACCTTC
TRBV10-3,-,TRBD1,TRBJ2-7,CAITADRAYEQYF,TGTGCCATCACCGCGGACAGGGCCTACGAGCAGTACTTC
TRBV2,once,-,TRBJ2-1,CASSQGSFNEQFF,TGTGCCAGCAGTCAGGGTTCCTTTAATGAGCAGTTCTTC
TRBV2,-,-,TRBJ1-2,CASTGVNYGYTF,TGTGCCAGCACAGGGGTTAACTATGGCTACACCTTC
TRBV18,-,-,TRBJ2-5,CASSPSSQETQYF,TGTGCCAGCTCACCGTCCTCTCAAGAGACCCAGTACTTC
TRBV28,-,TRBD2,TRBJ2-3,CASSLWTSGKDTQYF,TGTGCCAGCAGCCTATGGACTAGCGGGAAGGATACGCAGTATTTT
TRBV29-1,-,-,TRBJ1-2,CSGGPGGGGYGYTF,TGCAGCGGGGGGCCCGGGGGGGGCGGCTATGGCTACACCTTC
TRBV7-2,once,TRBD1,TRBJ2-7,CASSNRGEVGTYEQYF,TGTGCCAGCAGCAACAGGGGGGAAGTCGGGACCTACGAGCAGTACTTC
TRBV18,few,-,TRBJ1-5,CASSLYSKQPQHF,TGTGCCAGCTCACTCTACAGCAAACAGCCCCAGCATTTT
TRBV9,-,-,TRBJ2-7,CASTFPGGPYEQYF,TGTGCCAGCACTTTTCCCGGAGGGCCCTACGAGCAGTACTTC
TRBV7-2,-,TRBD2,TRBJ2-3,CASSFGLAGHTDTQYF,TGTGCCAGCAGCTTCGGACTAGCGGGGCACACAGATACGCAGTATTTT
TRBV4-1,-,-,TRBJ2-7,CASSQIGGQAYEQYF,TGCGCCAGCAGCCAAATAGGAGGTCAGGCCTACGAGCAGTACTTC
TRBV6-5,few,-,TRBJ2-3,CASLPTAGTDTQYF,TGTGCCAGCCTCCCAACGGCGGGCACAGATACGCAGTATTTT
TRBV10-3,-,TRBD1,TRBJ2-5,CAISKGQGAWGETQYF,TGTGCCATCAGCAAAGGACAGGGGGCGTGGGGAGAGACCCAGTACTTC
TRBV6-5,-,TRBD2,TRBJ2-7,CASSYSGGGYEQYF,TGTGCCAGCAGTTACAGCGGGGGCGGATACGAGCAGTACTTC
TRBV7-9,-,-,TRBJ2-7,CASSLTRTDYEQYF,TGTGCCAGCAGCTTAACACGTACAGACTACGAGCAGTACTTC
TRBV28,-,TRBD2,TRBJ2-1,CASSSYLSGSRGGREQFF,TGTGCCAGCAGTTCCTACCTTAGCGGGAGTCGGGGAGGAAGGGAGCAGTTCTTC
TRBV7-8,-,-,TRBJ2-1,CASSFWTYNEQFF,TGTGCCAGCAGCTTCTGGACTTACAATGAGCAGTTCTTC
TRBV5-4,few,TRBD2,TRBJ2-2,CASSEGLAGHTGELFF,TGTGCCAGCAGCGAGGGACTAGCGGGCCACACCGGGGAGCTGTTTTTT
TRBV15,-,-,TRBJ1-4,CATSRDLAAATNEKLFF,TGTGCCACCAGCAGAGATCTGGCCGCAGCAACTAATGAAAAACTGTTTTTT